Here is one T cell receptor beta chain with its context. Its antigen is as yet unknown. Random hexamers served to reverse transcribe roughly 0.5 to 1 ug RNA. It was immunoSEQ multiplex PCR that amplified TCR beta CDR3 across 54 Vbeta and 13 Jbeta. TCRdb processed the immunoSEQ multiplex PCR reads anew with MiXCR; each CDR3 protein has one entry. The sample yields about 180,000 distinct CDR3 sequences, approximately 94% seen once. CD8+ and CD4+ T cells taken from blood had their TCR beta sequenced. Multiple sclerosis controls were treatment-naive patients with stable or active relapsing-remitting disease. This entry comes from a study of CD8 T cells in Susac syndrome. Whole-study results and caveats: As acknowledged by the study, its TCR sequencing and HLA analysis included a relatively small number of individuals.

Deletions cut 5 bases from V and 10 bases from J, with 6 bases between. Per germline, CDR1 SQVTM and CDR2 ANQGSEA. The length of the CDR3 is 9 residues. The sequence was collected from a human donor with multiple sclerosis. Specimen: CD4+ T cells from PBMCs. The rearrangement uses TRBV29-1 and TRBJ2-1, with D unresolved. CDR3 sequence: CSVQQEQFF. The CDR3 DNA reads as TGCAGCGTTCAACAGGAGCAGTTCTTC.